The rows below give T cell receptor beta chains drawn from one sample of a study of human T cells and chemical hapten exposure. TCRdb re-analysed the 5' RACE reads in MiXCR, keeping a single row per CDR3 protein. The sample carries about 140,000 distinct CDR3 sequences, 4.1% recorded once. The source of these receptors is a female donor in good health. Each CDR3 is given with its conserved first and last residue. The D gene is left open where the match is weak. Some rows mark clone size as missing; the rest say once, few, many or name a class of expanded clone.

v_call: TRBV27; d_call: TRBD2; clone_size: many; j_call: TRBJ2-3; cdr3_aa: CASRTGTSSSTDTQYF; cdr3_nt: TGTGCCAGCAGAACCGGGACTAGCTCTAGCACAGATACGCAGTATTTT
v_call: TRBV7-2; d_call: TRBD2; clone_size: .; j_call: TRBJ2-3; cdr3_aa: CASSFVKGLAGTDTQYF; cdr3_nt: TGTGCCAGCAGCTTCGTAAAGGGACTAGCGGGCACAGATACGCAGTATTTT
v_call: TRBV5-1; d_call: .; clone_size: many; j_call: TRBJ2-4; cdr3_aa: CASSLFGTTIDGTKNIQYF; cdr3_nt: TGCGCCAGCAGCTTGTTTGGGACAACTATCGACGGGACCAAAAACATTCAGTACTTC
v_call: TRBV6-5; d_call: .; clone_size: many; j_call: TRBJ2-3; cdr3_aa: CASSYRLSTDTQYF; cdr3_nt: TGTGCCAGCAGTTACAGATTAAGCACAGATACGCAGTATTTT
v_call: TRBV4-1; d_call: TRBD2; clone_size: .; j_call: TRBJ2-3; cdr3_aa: CASSHQRGSSGGALDTQYF; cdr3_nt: TGCGCCAGCAGCCATCAGCGGGGGTCTAGCGGGGGGGCCCTGGATACGCAGTATTTT
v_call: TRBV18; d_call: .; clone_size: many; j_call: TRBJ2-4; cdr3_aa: CASSLQGGLAKNIQYF; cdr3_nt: TGTGCCAGCTCACTCCAGGGGGGTCTAGCCAAAAACATTCAGTACTTC
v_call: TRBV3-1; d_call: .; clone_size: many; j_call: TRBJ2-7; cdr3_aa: CASRETGTSYEQYF; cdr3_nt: TGTGCCAGCAGAGAAACAGGAACCTCCTACGAGCAGTACTTC
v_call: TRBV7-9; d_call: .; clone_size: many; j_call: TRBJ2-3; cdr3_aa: CASSLEGRSVTTDTQYF; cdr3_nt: TGTGCCAGCAGCTTAGAGGGTCGCTCTGTAACCACAGATACGCAGTATTTT
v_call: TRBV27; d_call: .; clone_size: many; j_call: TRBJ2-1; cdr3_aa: CASSLPSKVRGSFNEQFF; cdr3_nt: TGTGCCAGCAGTTTACCCTCGAAGGTTAGGGGATCTTTCAATGAGCAGTTCTTC
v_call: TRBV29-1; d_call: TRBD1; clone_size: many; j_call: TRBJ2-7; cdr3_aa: CSVETRTGGDYEQYF; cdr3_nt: TGCAGCGTTGAAACACGGACAGGGGGGGACTACGAGCAGTACTTC
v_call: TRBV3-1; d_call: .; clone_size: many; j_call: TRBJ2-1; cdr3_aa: CASRKTTLGEQFF; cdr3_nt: TGTGCCAGCAGAAAGACTACTCTGGGGGAGCAGTTCTTC
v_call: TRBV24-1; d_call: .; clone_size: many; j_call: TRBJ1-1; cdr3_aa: CATSDSLEAFF; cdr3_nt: TGTGCCACCAGTGATTCTCTTGAAGCTTTCTTT
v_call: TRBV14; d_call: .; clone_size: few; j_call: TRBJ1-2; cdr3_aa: CASSQGMADGYTF; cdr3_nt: TGTGCCAGCAGCCAAGGGATGGCCGATGGCTACACCTTC
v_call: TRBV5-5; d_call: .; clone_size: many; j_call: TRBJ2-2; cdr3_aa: CASSILGGGPSGELFF; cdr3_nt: TGTGCCAGCAGCATCTTGGGGGGGGGCCCCAGCGGGGAGCTGTTTTTT
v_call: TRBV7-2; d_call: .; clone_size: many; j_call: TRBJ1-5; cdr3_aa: CASSLVGRSPQHF; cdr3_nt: TGTGCCAGCAGCTTAGTCGGGAGGTCGCCCCAGCATTTT
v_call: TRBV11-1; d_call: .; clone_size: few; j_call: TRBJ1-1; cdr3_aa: CASSVSGGGTEAFF; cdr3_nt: TGTGCCAGCAGCGTCAGTGGGGGTGGCACTGAAGCTTTCTTT
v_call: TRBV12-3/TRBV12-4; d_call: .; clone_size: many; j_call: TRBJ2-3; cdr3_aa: CASSLFILDSTDTQYF; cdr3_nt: TGTGCCAGCAGTTTATTTATCCTAGATAGCACAGATACGCAGTATTTT
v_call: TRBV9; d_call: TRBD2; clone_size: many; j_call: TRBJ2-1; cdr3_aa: CASSPIGTSGNNEQFF; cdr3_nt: TGTGCCAGCAGCCCAATCGGGACTAGCGGAAACAATGAGCAGTTCTTC
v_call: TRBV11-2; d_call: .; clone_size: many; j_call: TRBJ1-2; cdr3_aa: CASSLGAGSDQANYGYTF; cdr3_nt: TGTGCCAGCAGCTTAGGGGCAGGGTCGGACCAAGCTAACTATGGCTACACCTTC
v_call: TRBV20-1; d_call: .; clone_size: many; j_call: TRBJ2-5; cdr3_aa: CSAQLPGVETQYF; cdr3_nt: TGCAGTGCACAACTACCGGGGGTGGAGACCCAGTACTTC
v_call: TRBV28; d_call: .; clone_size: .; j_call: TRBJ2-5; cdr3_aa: CASSLRDQEAQYF; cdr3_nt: TGTGCCAGCAGTTTAAGGGACCAAGAGGCCCAGTACTTC
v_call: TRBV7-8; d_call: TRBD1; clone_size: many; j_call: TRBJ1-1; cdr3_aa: CASSLSRQGEAEAFF; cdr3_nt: TGTGCCAGCAGCTTAAGTAGACAGGGGGAAGCTGAAGCTTTCTTT
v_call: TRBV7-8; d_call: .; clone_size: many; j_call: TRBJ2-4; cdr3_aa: CASSSPSFPLAKNIQYF; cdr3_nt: TGTGCCAGCAGCTCCCCTTCATTCCCACTAGCCAAAAACATTCAGTACTTC
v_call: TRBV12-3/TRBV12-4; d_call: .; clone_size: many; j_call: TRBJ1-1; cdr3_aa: CASSLDWNTEAFF; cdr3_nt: TGTGCCAGCAGTTTAGACTGGAACACTGAAGCTTTCTTT
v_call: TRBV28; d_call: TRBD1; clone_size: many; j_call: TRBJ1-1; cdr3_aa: CASSLGGEGTEAFF; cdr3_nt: TGTGCCAGCAGCCTAGGGGGCGAGGGCACTGAAGCTTTCTTT
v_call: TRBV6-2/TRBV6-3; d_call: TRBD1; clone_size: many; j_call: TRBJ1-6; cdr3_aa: CASSYPNRPRGPPLHF; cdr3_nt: TGTGCCAGCAGTTACCCTAATCGGCCCAGGGGGCCACCCCTCCACTTT
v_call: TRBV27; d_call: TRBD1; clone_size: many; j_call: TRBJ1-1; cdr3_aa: CASSLDRDDEAFF; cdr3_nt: TGTGCCAGCAGCCTGGACAGGGATGATGAAGCTTTCTTT
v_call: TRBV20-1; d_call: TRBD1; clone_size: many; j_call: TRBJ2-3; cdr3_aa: CSARQGASADTQYF; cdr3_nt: TGCAGTGCTAGGCAGGGGGCTAGCGCAGATACGCAGTATTTT
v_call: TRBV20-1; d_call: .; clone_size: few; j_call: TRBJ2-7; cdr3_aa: CSAFREIYEQYF; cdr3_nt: TGCAGTGCGTTTCGAGAAATCTACGAGCAGTACTTC
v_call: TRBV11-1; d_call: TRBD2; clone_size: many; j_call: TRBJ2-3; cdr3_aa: CASSVSGGWTDTQYF; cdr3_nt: TGTGCCAGCAGCGTTAGCGGGGGATGGACAGATACGCAGTATTTT
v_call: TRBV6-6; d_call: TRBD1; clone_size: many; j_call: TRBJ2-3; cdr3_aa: CASSYLGRGLGTDTQYF; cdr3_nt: TGTGCCAGCAGTTACTTAGGCAGGGGGCTAGGCACAGATACGCAGTATTTT
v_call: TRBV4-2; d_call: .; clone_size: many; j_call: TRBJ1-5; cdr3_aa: CASSHGQQGNQPQHF; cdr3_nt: TGTGCCAGCAGCCACGGTCAACAGGGAAATCAGCCCCAGCATTTT
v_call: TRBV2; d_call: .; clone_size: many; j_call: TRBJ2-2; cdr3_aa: CASSEVRNTGELFF; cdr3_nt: TGTGCCAGCAGTGAAGTCAGAAACACCGGGGAGCTGTTTTTT
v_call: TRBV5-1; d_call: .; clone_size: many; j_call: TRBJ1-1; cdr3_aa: CASSLANGVTEAFF; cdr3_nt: TGCGCCAGCAGCTTGGCTAACGGGGTCACTGAAGCTTTCTTT
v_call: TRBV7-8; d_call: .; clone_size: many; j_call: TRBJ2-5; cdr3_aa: CASSQDRRGKETQYF; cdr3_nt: TGTGCCAGCAGCCAGGACAGAAGGGGCAAAGAGACCCAGTACTTC
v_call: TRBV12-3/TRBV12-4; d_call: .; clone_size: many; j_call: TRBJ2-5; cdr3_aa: CASSLAGVPETQYF; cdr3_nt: TGTGCCAGCAGTTTAGCAGGGGTTCCGGAGACCCAGTACTTC
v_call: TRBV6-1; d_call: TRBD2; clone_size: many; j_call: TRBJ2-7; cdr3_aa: CASSKTPGLADSYEQYF; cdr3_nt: TGTGCCAGCAGTAAAACCCCGGGACTAGCGGACTCCTACGAGCAGTACTTC
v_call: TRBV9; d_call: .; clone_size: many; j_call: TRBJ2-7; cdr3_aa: CASSVGDSYYEQYF; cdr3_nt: TGTGCCAGCAGCGTAGGGGACTCCTACTACGAGCAGTACTTC
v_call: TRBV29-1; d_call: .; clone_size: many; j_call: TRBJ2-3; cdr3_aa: CSVEDRLASTDTQYF; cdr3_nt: TGCAGCGTTGAAGATCGGTTGGCGAGCACAGATACGCAGTATTTT
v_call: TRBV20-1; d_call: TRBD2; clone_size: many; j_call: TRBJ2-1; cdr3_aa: CSAMVSSGGKYNEQFF; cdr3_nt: TGCAGTGCTATGGTCTCTAGCGGGGGTAAATACAATGAGCAGTTCTTC
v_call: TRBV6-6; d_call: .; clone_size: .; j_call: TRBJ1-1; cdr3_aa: CASSFTVVNTEAFF; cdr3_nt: TGTGCCAGCAGTTTTACGGTAGTGAACACTGAAGCTTTCTTT
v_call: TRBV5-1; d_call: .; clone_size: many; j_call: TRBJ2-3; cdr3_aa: CASSDLSVRPSTDTQYF; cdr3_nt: TGCGCCAGCAGCGACCTTTCAGTGCGACCTAGCACAGATACGCAGTATTTT
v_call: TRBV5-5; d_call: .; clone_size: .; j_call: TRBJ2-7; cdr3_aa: CASSLVGRNYEQYF; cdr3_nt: TGTGCCAGCAGCTTGGTCGGCCGAAACTACGAGCAGTACTTC
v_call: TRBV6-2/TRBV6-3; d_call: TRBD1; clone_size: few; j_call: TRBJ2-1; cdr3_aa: CASSLPDRANEQFF; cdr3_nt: TGTGCCAGCAGCCTACCGGACAGGGCCAATGAGCAGTTCTTC
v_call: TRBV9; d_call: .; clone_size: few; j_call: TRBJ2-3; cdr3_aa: CASSGLSTTDTQYF; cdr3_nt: TGTGCCAGCAGCGGACTCTCAACCACAGATACGCAGTATTTT
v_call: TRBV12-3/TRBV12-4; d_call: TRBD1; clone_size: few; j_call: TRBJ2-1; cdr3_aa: CASSRDRPNEQFF; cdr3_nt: TGTGCCAGCAGTAGGGACAGACCCAATGAGCAGTTCTTC
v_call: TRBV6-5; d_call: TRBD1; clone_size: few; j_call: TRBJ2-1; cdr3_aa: CASSYTGTGIDNEQFF; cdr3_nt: TGTGCCAGCAGTTATACCGGGACAGGGATTGACAATGAGCAGTTCTTC
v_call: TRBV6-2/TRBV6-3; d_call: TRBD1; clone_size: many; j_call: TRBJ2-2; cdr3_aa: CASTKPGQGAGELFF; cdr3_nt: TGTGCCAGCACCAAACCGGGACAGGGTGCCGGGGAGCTGTTTTTT
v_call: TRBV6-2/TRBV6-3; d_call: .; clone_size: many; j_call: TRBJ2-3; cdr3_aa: CASSYSPGSTDTQYF; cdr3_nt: TGTGCCAGCAGTTACTCGCCAGGGAGCACAGATACGCAGTATTTT
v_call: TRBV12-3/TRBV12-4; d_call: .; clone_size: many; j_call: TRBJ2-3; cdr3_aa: CASSHWPTDTQYF; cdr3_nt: TGTGCCAGCAGCCATTGGCCCACAGATACGCAGTATTTT
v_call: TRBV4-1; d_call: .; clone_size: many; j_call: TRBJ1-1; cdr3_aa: CASSQDEGFTEAFF; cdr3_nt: TGCGCCAGCAGCCAAGATGAGGGGTTCACTGAAGCTTTCTTT
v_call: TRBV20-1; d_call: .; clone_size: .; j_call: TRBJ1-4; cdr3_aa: CSARDPQGAGEKLFF; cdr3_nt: TGCAGTGCTAGAGATCCCCAGGGCGCGGGGGAAAAACTGTTTTTT
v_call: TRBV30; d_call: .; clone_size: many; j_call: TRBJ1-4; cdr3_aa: CAWSPQVGKLFF; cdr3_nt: TGTGCCTGGAGTCCTCAAGTCGGGAAACTGTTTTTT
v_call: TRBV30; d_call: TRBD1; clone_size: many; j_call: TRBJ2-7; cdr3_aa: CAWSARQGGEQYF; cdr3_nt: TGTGCCTGGAGTGCACGACAGGGCGGAGAGCAGTACTTC